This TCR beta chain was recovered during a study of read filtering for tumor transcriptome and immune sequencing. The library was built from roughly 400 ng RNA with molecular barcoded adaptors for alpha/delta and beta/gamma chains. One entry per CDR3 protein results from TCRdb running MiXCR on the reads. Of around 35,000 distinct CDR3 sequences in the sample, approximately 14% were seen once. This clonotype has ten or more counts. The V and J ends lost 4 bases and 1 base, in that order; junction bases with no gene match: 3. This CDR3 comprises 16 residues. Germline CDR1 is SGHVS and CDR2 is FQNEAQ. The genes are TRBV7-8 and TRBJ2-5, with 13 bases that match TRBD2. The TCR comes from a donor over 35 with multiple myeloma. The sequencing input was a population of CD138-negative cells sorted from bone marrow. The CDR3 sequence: CASSYRTSGSQETQYF. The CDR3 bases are TGTGCCAGCAGCTATAGGACTAGCGGGAGCCAAGAGACCCAGTACTTC.